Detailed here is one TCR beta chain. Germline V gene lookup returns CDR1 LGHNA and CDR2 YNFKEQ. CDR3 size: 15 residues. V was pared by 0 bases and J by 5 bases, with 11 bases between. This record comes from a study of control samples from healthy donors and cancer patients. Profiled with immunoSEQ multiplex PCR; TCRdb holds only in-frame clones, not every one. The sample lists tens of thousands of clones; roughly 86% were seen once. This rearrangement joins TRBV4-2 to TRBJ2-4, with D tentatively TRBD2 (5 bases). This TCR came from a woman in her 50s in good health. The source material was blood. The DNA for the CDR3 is TGTGCCAGCAGCCAAGAGGAGGTCAAGCAAAACATTCAGTACTTC. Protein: CASSQEEVKQNIQYF.